A single sample is the source of the 28 T cell receptor beta chains below, sequenced in a study of OX40 agonist ivuxolimab in advanced cancers. The assay was immunoSEQ multiplex PCR, and TCRdb's table has in-frame clones only and misses some. The repertoire holds roughly 87,000 clones, with about 90% as singletons. The source was CD4+ or CD8+ T cells sorted from blood, collected in a trial of the OX40 agonist ivuxolimab. The receptors were sampled from an adult with an advanced solid tumor such as melanoma, head and neck, liver or kidney cancer.

This chain connects TRBV5-1 to TRBJ2-1; D assignment may be TRBD1 or TRBD2 (5 bases each). V gave up 2 bases and J gave up 10 bases, with 10 bases separating them. The germline CDR1 and CDR2 sequences are SGHRS and YFSETQ. This CDR3 contains 12 residues. The CDR3 region has the DNA TGCGCCAGCAGCTTTCAAGGGGAGGAGCAGTTCTTC. It codes for CASSFQGEEQFF.

The chain links TRBV6-5 to TRBJ2-7; 9 nucleotides align to TRBD2. Per germline, CDR1 MNHEY and CDR2 SVGAGI. The CDR3 has 16 residues. V lost 0 bases and J lost 5; bases outside the gene matches: 8. CDR3 bases: TGTGCCAGCAGTTACTCCGAGGGCGGGACTAGCCACGAGCAGTACTTC. Its protein is CASSYSEGGTSHEQYF.

As for this clone: One end of the junction does not line up with germline, which may come from a read error. This chain uses TRBV4-3 with TRBJ2-7; D might be TRBD2 (6 bases). The CDR3 covers 15 residues. Germline CDR1 reads LGHNA; CDR2 reads YSLEER. The CDR3 region has the DNA TGCGCCAGCAGCCAAGAAGGCGGGACCTCCCACGAGCAGTACTTC. Protein sequence: CASSQEGGTSHEQYF.

The V and J genes are TRBV5-8 and TRBJ2-1, with 16 nucleotides matching TRBD2. CDR1 is SGHTS and CDR2 is YDEGEE in the germline V gene. The J segment lost 2 bases and the V segment lost 2 bases, leaving 4 bases of the junction unmatched. This CDR3 has 18 amino acids. The CDR3 reads CASSFGTSGGGPYNEQFF. The CDR3 nucleotides are TGTGCCAGCAGCTTTGGGACTAGCGGGGGGGGCCCCTACAATGAGCAGTTCTTC.

The CDR3 region has the DNA TGTGCCAGCAGTGAGACAGGGGAGGATTCACCCCTCCACTTT. Its protein is CASSETGEDSPLHF. The gene calls are TRBV6-4 and TRBJ1-6, with 8 bases identical to TRBD1. Germline CDR1 and CDR2: MRHNA and SNTAGT. J gave up 8 bases and V 3 bases, and 3 bases lay outside the gene matches. CDR3 length: 14 residues.

The J gene is TRBJ1-2, the V gene TRBV7-9; no definite D call. V was cut by 4 bases and J by 8 bases, with 17 bases left in between. There are 14 residues in the CDR3. Per germline, CDR1 SEHNR and CDR2 FQNEAQ (reference sequence). CDR3: CASSSSRKPLGYTF. The CDR3 DNA sequence: TGTGCCAGCAGCTCCTCCCGGAAGCCGCTAGGCTACACCTTC.

The V and J genes are TRBV11-2 and TRBJ2-3; 10 nucleotides line up with TRBD2. V shed 3 bases, J shed 3 bases, and the junction held 6 bases outside the gene matches. The CDR3 runs 16 residues. From germline, CDR1 is SGHAT and CDR2 FQNNGV. The CDR3 spells CASSLEASGGTDTQYF. DNA for the CDR3: TGTGCCAGCAGCTTGGAAGCTAGCGGGGGAACAGATACGCAGTATTTT.

The chain is built from TRBV4-1 and TRBJ2-2, with 8 nucleotides matching TRBD1. The trim removed 5 bases at V and 1 base at J, leaving 6 bases unmatched. CDR1 and CDR2 from the germline V gene are MGHRA and YSYEKL. The CDR3 is made up of 16 amino acids. The CDR3 DNA reads as TGCGCCAGCAGCAAGATGACAGGGGTGAACACCGGGGAGCTGTTTTTT. Translation: CASSKMTGVNTGELFF.

The chain is built from TRBV11-3 and TRBJ2-2, with TRBD2 as a possible D gene (6 bases). CDR3 length: 15 amino acids. V lost 7 bases and J 0 bases, leaving 12 bases between the germline ends. Germline CDR1 is SGHNT and CDR2 is YENEEA. The CDR3 coding sequence is TGTGCCAGCAACCCTGGGGAGGCGAACACCGGGGAGCTGTTTTTT. Protein product: CASNPGEANTGELFF.

The rearrangement uses TRBV6-6 and TRBJ1-4, with 10 nucleotides matching TRBD1. The V and J ends lost 5 bases and 8 bases, in that order; junction bases with no gene match: 5. Germline V lookup: CDR1 MNHNY, CDR2 SVGAGI (reference sequence). This CDR3 has 14 amino acids. The CDR3 here is CASSTGTGDEKLFF. CDR3 bases: TGTGCCAGCAGTACCGGGACAGGGGACGAAAAACTGTTTTTT.

The chain combines TRBV11-2 with TRBJ1-2, with 10 bases aligning to TRBD1. CDR3 length: 14 amino acids. Germline V gene data show CDR1 as SGHAT and CDR2 as FQNNGV. After removal of 8 bases from V and 10 bases from J, the junction contained 13 bases not matched to a gene. The CDR3 here is CASGKPGQGRDYTF. CDR3 in DNA: TGTGCCAGCGGGAAGCCGGGACAGGGGAGGGACTACACCTTC.

The rearrangement joins TRBV2 to TRBJ2-7, with 7 bases that match TRBD1. V was clipped by 6 bases and J by 2 bases; unmatched bases: 7. CDR3 size: 14 residues. Per the germline V gene, CDR1 is SNHLY and CDR2 is FYNNEI. The CDR3, as DNA: TGTGCCAGCAGCATACCGGGACAGACCTACGAGCAGTACTTC. This gives the protein CASSIPGQTYEQYF.

The V and J genes are TRBV30 and TRBJ2-1, with 7 bases lining up with TRBD1. Unmatched junction bases numbered 14, after V lost 7 bases and J lost 2 bases. From germline, CDR1 is GTSNPN and CDR2 SVGIG (reference sequence). The CDR3 extends over 16 amino acids. CDR3 amino acids: CAFTGDRFSTYNEQFF. DNA of the CDR3: TGTGCCTTCACCGGGGACAGATTTAGCACCTACAATGAGCAGTTCTTC.

V is TRBV6-5 and J is TRBJ1-2; 7 nucleotides line up with TRBD1. This CDR3 is built from 15 residues. Per the germline V gene, CDR1 is MNHEY and CDR2 is SVGAGI. Germline trimming cut 7 bases from V and 1 base from J; bases unmatched to any gene: 9. Written as DNA, the CDR3 is TGTGCCAGCACCTTCTGGACAGGCCTTAACTATGGCTACACCTTC. Its translation: CASTFWTGLNYGYTF.

The chain has TRBV6-5 and TRBJ2-3, with TRBD1 as a possible D gene (6 bases). Trimming took off 4 bases at V and 9 bases at J, with 20 bases between the two ends. The CDR3 sequence is 15 residues long. From germline, CDR1 is MNHEY and CDR2 SVGAGI. CDR3 in DNA: TGTGCCAGCAGTTTTACAGGGTCTGCTAAGATAACGCAGTATTTT. This translates into CASSFTGSAKITQYF.

This chain connects TRBV7-2 to TRBJ1-1; no firm D call. Trimming removed 3 bases from V and 4 bases from J, with 9 bases in between. CDR1 and CDR2 from the germline V gene are SGHTA and FQGNSA. CDR3 length equals 13 residues. CDR3: CASSLGGFTEAFF. The CDR3 DNA reads TGTGCCAGCAGCTTGGGTGGTTTCACTGAAGCTTTCTTT. Filled out from reference TRBV7-2 and TRBJ1-1, the complete variable domain reads GAGVSQSPSNKVTEKGKDVELRCDPISGHTALYWYRQSLGQGLEFLIYFQGNSAPDKSGLPSDRFSAERTGGSVSTLTIQRTQQEDSAVYLCASSLGGFTEAFFGQGTRLTVV.

This clone has just a few counts. V usage is TRBV7-8 and J usage is TRBJ2-7, with 7 bases that match TRBD1. The length of the CDR3 is 12 residues. After removal of 5 bases from V and 5 bases from J, the junction contained 3 bases not matched to a gene. Germline V gene lookup returns CDR1 SGHVS and CDR2 FQNEAQ. CDR3 nucleotide sequence: TGTGCCAGCAGCACGACAGGGAACGAGCAGTACTTC. Translated, it gives CASSTTGNEQYF.

The J gene is TRBJ1-1, the V gene TRBV7-3; 8 positions agree with TRBD1. The CDR3 loop spans 16 amino acids. Trimming removed 1 base from V and 4 bases from J; junction bases left unmatched: 8. The V gene's germline CDR1 is SGHTA and CDR2 FQGTGA. As DNA, the CDR3 is TGTGCCAGCAGCTTAAGTGGGCAGGGGGCGTCCACTGAAGCTTTCTTT. It yields the protein CASSLSGQGASTEAFF.

The chain joins TRBV6-5 to TRBJ1-1; tentative D call: TRBD1 (6 bases). This CDR3 spans 15 amino acids. V dropped 5 bases and J dropped 4 bases, with 17 bases sitting between them. Germline CDR1 MNHEY, CDR2 SVGAGI. The DNA for the CDR3 is TGTGCCAGCAGTAACCCCAGGGAGGGGGTCACTGAAGCTTTCTTT. Protein: CASSNPREGVTEAFF.

This rearrangement joins TRBV15 to TRBJ1-5; no reliable D call. Per germline, CDR1 LNHNV and CDR2 YYDKDF (reference sequence). The CDR3 runs to 13 residues. V lost 5 bases and J lost 3, with 8 bases in between. CDR3 DNA: TGTGCCACCAGCTCTGGCCTCAATCAGCCCCAGCATTTT. Residues: CATSSGLNQPQHF.

For the CDR3, the DNA is TGTGCCAGCAGCTTAGAACTAGCGGGGGGGCCTCGGGCTACGCAGTATTTT. Translating gives CASSLELAGGPRATQYF. The gene calls are TRBV13 and TRBJ2-3; 13 bases map to TRBD2. V shed 1 base, J shed 8 bases, and the junction held 9 bases outside the gene matches. Per germline, CDR1 PRHDT and CDR2 FYEKMQ (reference sequence). This CDR3 is built from 17 residues.

The chain uses TRBV6-1 and TRBJ1-1; 11 bases align to TRBD1. The V gene's germline CDR1 is MNHNS and CDR2 SASEGT. V was pared by 3 bases and J by 2 bases, with 5 bases of the junction left unmatched. CDR3 size: 16 residues. This chain's CDR3 is CASSDWTGGLNTEAFF. CDR3 sequence (DNA): TGTGCCAGCAGTGACTGGACAGGGGGCCTTAACACTGAAGCTTTCTTT.

CDR3 nucleotides: TGTGCCAGCAGTGTGACGTCAGGGGTTGAGCAGTACTTC. Translating gives CASSVTSGVEQYF. V gene TRBV25-1 combines with J gene TRBJ2-5; D possibly corresponds to TRBD1 (6 bases). The CDR3 loop spans 13 amino acids. Germline V gene data show CDR1 as MGHDK and CDR2 as SYGVNS. Trimming stripped 4 bases from V and 11 bases from J, with 17 bases between.

The gene calls are TRBV6-5 and TRBJ1-2, with a possible D match to TRBD1 (6 bases). CDR3 size: 13 residues. Trimming pared 2 bases from V and 7 bases from J, leaving 11 bases between. Germline CDR1 reads MNHEY; CDR2 reads SVGAGI. The CDR3 region has the DNA TGTGCCAGCAGTTACCCACAGGGTGGTGGCTACACCTTC. Its translation is CASSYPQGGGYTF.

The chain couples TRBV13 to TRBJ2-4; tentatively, D is TRBD1 (7 bases). V was cut by 3 bases and J by 0 bases, with 12 bases left in between. Germline V lookup: CDR1 PRHDT, CDR2 FYEKMQ (reference sequence). The CDR3 length is 16 residues. CDR3 DNA: TGTGCCAGCAGCTTGAACCAGGGGGGAGCCAAAAACATTCAGTACTTC. Translation: CASSLNQGGAKNIQYF.

This clone was counted once. V usage is TRBV13 and J usage is TRBJ2-2; 11 bases agree with TRBD2. The CDR3 totals 17 residues. The germline V gene encodes CDR1 PRHDT and CDR2 FYEKMQ (reference sequence). Trimming cost V 4 bases and J 1 base; bases outside gene matches: 5. The CDR3 coding sequence is TGTGCCAGCAGCTCGATCGGACTAGCGGGGAACACCGGGGAGCTGTTTTTT. The encoded protein is CASSSIGLAGNTGELFF.

The chain is built from TRBV5-6 and TRBJ2-3; D ambiguous. Between the trimmed V and J ends, which lost 4 bases and 0 bases, there was a span of 15 bases. Germline V CDR1 and CDR2: SGHDT, YYEEEE. CDR3 length: 16 amino acids. The CDR3 bases are TGTGCCAGCAGCCTTGTAGCAGTCCTTAGCACAGATACGCAGTATTTT. Its protein is CASSLVAVLSTDTQYF.

The rearrangement joins TRBV7-8 to TRBJ2-7, with 8 bases that match TRBD2. The V and J ends lost 0 bases and 2 bases, in that order; junction bases with no gene match: 9. Germline V gives CDR1 SGHVS, CDR2 FQNEAQ. This CDR3 is built from 17 residues. CDR3 amino acids: CASSLATGTSGTYEQYF. In nucleotides, the CDR3 is TGTGCCAGCAGCTTAGCCACCGGGACTAGTGGGACCTACGAGCAGTACTTC.